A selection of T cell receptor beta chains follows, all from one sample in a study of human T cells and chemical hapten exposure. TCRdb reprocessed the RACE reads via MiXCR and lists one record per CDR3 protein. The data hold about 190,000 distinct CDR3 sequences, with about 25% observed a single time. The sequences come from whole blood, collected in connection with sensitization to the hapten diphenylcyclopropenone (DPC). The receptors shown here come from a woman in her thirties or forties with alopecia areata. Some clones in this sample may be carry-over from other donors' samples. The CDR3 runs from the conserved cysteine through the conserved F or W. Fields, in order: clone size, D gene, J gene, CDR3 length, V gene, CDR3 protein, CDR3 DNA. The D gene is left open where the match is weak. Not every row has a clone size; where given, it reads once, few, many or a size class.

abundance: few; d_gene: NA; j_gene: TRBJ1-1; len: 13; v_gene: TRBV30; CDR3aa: CAWSARVRTEAFF; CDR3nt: TGTGCCTGGAGTGCTCGGGTGAGGACTGAAGCTTTCTTT
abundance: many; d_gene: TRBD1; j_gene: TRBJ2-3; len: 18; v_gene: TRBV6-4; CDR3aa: CASSDSKFTGGGSDTQYF; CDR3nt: TGTGCCAGCAGTGACTCGAAGTTTACAGGGGGCGGTTCAGATACGCAGTATTTT
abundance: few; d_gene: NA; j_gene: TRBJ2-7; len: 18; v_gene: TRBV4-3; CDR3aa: CASSQGGIGGFPTYEQYF; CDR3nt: TGCGCCAGCAGCCAAGGTGGAATTGGAGGATTCCCGACCTACGAGCAGTACTTC
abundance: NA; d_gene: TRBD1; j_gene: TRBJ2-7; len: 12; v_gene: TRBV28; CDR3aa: CASNDRVYEQYF; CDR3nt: TGTGCCAGCAACGACAGGGTCTACGAGCAGTACTTC
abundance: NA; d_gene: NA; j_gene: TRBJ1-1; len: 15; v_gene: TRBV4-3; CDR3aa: CASSQGATSNTEAFF; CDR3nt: TGCGCCAGCAGCCAGGGGGCGACCTCCAACACTGAAGCTTTCTTT
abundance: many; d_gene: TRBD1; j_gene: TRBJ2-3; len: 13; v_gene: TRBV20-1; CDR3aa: CSARAGGVDTQYF; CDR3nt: TGCAGTGCTAGGGCAGGGGGCGTAGATACGCAGTATTTT
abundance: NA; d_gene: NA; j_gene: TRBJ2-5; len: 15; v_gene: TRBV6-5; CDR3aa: CASSYSFGGLETQYF; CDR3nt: TGTGCCAGCAGTTACTCGTTCGGGGGTCTTGAGACCCAGTACTTC
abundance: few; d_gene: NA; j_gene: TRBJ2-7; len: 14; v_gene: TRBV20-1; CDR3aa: CSATKLEWGPEQYF; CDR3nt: TGCAGTGCTACCAAGTTGGAGTGGGGTCCCGAGCAGTACTTC
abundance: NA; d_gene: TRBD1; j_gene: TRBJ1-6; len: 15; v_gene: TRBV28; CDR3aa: CASSLGDRSNSPLHF; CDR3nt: TGTGCCAGCAGCCTAGGGGACAGGAGCAATTCACCCCTCCACTTT
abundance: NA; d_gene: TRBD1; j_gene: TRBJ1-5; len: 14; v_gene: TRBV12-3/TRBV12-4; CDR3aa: CASSFTGAAKPQHF; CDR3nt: TGTGCCAGCAGCTTCACAGGGGCCGCCAAGCCCCAGCATTTT
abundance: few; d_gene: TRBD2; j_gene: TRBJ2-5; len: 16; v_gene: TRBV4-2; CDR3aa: CASSQDRSGAKETQYF; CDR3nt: TGTGCCAGCAGCCAAGATCGGAGCGGGGCTAAAGAGACCCAGTACTTC
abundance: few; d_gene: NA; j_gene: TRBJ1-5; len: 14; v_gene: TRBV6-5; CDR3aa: CASTSHRGLQPQHF; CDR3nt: TGTGCCAGCACCTCCCACCGGGGATTGCAGCCCCAGCATTTT
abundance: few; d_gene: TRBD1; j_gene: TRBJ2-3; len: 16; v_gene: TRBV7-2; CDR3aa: CASSLGTAWASDTQYF; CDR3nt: TGTGCCAGCAGCCTCGGGACAGCTTGGGCATCAGATACGCAGTATTTT
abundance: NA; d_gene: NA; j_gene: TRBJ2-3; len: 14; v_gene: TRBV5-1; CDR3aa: CASSLLLAADTQYF; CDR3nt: TGCGCCAGCAGCTTGCTACTAGCTGCAGATACGCAGTATTTT
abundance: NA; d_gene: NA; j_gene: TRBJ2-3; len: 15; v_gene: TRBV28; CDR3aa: CASSPRATRTDTQYF; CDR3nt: TGTGCCAGCAGTCCACGAGCGACACGCACAGATACGCAGTATTTT
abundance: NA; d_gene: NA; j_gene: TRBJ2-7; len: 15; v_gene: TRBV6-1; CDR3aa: CASSALPGSTYEQYF; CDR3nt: TGTGCCAGCAGTGCGCTACCGGGATCAACCTACGAGCAGTACTTC
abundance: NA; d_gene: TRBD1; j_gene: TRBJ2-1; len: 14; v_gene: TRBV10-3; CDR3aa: CAISDTGQGNEQFF; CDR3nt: TGTGCCATCAGTGATACTGGACAGGGCAATGAGCAGTTCTTC
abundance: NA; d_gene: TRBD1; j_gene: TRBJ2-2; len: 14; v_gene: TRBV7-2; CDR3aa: CASSSRTGERELFF; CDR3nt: TGTGCCAGCAGCTCGAGGACAGGGGAGCGGGAGCTGTTTTTT
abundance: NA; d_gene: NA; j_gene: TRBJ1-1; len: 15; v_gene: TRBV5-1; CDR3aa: CASSLTRQSGTEAFF; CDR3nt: TGCGCCAGCAGCTTAACACGACAATCCGGCACTGAAGCTTTCTTT
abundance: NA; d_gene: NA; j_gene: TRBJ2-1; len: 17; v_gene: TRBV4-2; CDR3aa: CASSQGSRERYYNEQFF; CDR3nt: TGTGCCAGCAGCCAAGGATCACGGGAGCGATACTACAATGAGCAGTTCTTC
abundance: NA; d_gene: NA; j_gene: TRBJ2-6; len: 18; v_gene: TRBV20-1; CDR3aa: CSAGIRQGKRAGANVLTF; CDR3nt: TGCAGTGCCGGAATTAGACAGGGAAAGCGGGCTGGGGCCAACGTCCTGACTTTC
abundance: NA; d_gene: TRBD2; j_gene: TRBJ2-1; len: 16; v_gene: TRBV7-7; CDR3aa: CASSLSRLAGNNEQFF; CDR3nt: TGTGCTAGCAGCTTATCGCGACTAGCGGGAAACAATGAGCAGTTCTTC
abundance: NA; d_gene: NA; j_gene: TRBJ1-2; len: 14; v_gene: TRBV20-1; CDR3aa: CSASEGAFNYGYTF; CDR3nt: TGCAGTGCTAGTGAAGGAGCTTTTAACTATGGCTACACCTTC
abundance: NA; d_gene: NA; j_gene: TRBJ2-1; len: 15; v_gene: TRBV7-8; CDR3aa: CASSLRSASYNEQFF; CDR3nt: TGTGCCAGCAGCTTAAGGAGCGCGTCCTACAATGAGCAGTTCTTC
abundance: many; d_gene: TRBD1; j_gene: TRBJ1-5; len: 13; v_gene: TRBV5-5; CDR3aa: CASSLQGESPQHF; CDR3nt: TGTGCCAGCAGCTTGCAGGGGGAGTCGCCCCAGCATTTT
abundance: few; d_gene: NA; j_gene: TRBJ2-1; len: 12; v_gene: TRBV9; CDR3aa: CASVGLNNEQFF; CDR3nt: TGTGCCAGCGTGGGGCTTAACAATGAGCAGTTCTTC
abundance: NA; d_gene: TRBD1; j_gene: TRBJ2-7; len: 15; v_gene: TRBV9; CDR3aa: CASSVQQGARYEQYF; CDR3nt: TGTGCCAGCAGCGTCCAACAGGGGGCTCGTTACGAGCAGTACTTC
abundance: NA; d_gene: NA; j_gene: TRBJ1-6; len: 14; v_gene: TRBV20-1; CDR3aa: CSAINQLLGSPLHF; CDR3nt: TGCAGTGCTATCAACCAGCTCCTGGGTTCACCCCTCCACTTT
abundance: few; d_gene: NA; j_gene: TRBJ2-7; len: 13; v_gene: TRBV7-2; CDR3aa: CASSSGRVGEQYF; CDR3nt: TGTGCCAGCAGCTCCGGGAGAGTCGGCGAGCAGTACTTC
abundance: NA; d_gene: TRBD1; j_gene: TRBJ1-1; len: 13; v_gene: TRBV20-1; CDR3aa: CSARVGTGFEAFF; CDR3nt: TGCAGTGCTAGAGTCGGGACAGGGTTTGAAGCTTTCTTT
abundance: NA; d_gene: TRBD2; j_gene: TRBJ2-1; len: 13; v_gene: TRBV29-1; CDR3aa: CSTGAGGPGEQFF; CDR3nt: TGCAGCACAGGGGCGGGAGGGCCTGGTGAGCAGTTCTTC
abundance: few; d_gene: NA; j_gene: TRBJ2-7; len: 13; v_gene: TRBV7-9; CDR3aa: CASSPTAAYEQYF; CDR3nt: TGTGCCAGCAGCCCCACGGCGGCCTACGAGCAGTACTTC
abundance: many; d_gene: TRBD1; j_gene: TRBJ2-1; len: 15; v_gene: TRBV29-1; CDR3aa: CSVAPGQGPYNEQFF; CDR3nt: TGCAGCGTAGCGCCGGGACAGGGGCCCTACAATGAGCAGTTCTTC
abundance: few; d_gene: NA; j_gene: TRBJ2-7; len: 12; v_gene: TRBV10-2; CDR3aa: CASRGGPEEQYF; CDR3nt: TGCGCCAGCAGGGGGGGTCCCGAGGAGCAGTACTTC
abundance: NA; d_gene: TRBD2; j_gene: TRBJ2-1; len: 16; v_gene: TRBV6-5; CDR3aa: CASSYSGTSGRNEQFF; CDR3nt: TGTGCCAGCAGTTACTCGGGGACTAGCGGGAGGAATGAGCAGTTCTTC
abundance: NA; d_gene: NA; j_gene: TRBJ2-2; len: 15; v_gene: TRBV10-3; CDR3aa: CAISRQSQGVGELFF; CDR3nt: TGTGCCATCAGTCGACAGTCCCAAGGGGTCGGGGAGCTGTTTTTT
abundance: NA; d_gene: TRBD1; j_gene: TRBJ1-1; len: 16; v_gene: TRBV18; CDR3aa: CASSPRATGDGTEAFF; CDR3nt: TGTGCCAGCTCACCACGAGCTACAGGGGACGGCACTGAAGCTTTCTTT
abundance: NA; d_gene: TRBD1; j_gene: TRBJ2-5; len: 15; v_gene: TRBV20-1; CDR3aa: CSACPGTGEEETQYF; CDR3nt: TGCAGTGCTTGCCCCGGGACAGGGGAGGAAGAGACCCAGTACTTC
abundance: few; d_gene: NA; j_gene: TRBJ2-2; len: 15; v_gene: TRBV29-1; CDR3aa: CSVHVETGNTGELFF; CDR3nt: TGCAGCGTTCACGTCGAGACGGGGAACACCGGGGAGCTGTTTTTT
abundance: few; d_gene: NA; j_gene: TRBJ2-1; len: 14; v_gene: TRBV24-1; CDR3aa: CATSDFVERNEQFF; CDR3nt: TGTGCCACCAGTGATTTCGTGGAGCGGAATGAGCAGTTCTTC
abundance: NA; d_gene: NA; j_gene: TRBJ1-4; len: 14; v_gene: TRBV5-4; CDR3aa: CASSYARDNEKLFF; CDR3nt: TGTGCCAGCAGCTACGCGCGGGATAATGAAAAACTGTTTTTT